What follows are 19 T cell receptor beta chains derived from one specimen sequenced in a study of T cells in localized non-small cell lung cancer (dated by TCRdb to the early 2020s). Library preparation employed the immunoSEQ multiplex PCR assay. TCRdb obtained this table from immuneACCESS and retained in-frame rearrangements with V and J assigned. These tables miss some clones; where compared with another copy, unresolved V genes account for less than half of the shortfall, and the remainder is unexplained. The sample includes fewer than 2,000 clones, with under 40% observed a single time. The biggest ten clones account for 13% to 15% of the sample. Material: normal lung tissue next to the tumor, obtained before any cancer treatment. These receptor sequences come from a female donor over 55 with stage II squamous cell lung carcinoma.

This clone is medium-sized by share. The chain joins TRBV11-3 to TRBJ2-5; maybe TRBD2 (7 bases). Trimming took 3 bases from V and 1 from J, leaving 12 bases between them. CDR1 is SGHNT, CDR2 YENEEA, per germline. The CDR3 length is 15 residues. CDR3 nucleotides: TGTGCCAGCAGCTTGGCGCGGGGGCTCCAAGAGACCCAGTACTTC. Translation: CASSLARGLQETQYF.

The genes are TRBV25-1 and TRBJ1-5; a possible D gene is TRBD1 (5 bases). V gave up 2 bases and J gave up 7 bases, with 15 bases separating them. Germline V lookup: CDR1 MGHDK, CDR2 SYGVNS. This CDR3 is built from 15 residues. CDR3 in amino acids: CASSEESWGRQPQHF. The DNA for the CDR3 is TGTGCCAGCAGTGAAGAGTCATGGGGCCGCCAGCCCCAGCATTTT.

This clone is deemed medium-sized. The chain combines TRBV11-3 with TRBJ1-6; 10 bases map to TRBD1. Unmatched junction bases numbered 8, after V lost 5 bases and J lost 10 bases. CDR3 length: 15 amino acids. The germline CDR1 and CDR2 sequences are SGHNT and YENEEA. The CDR3 reads CASSASRTGGSPLHF. CDR3 DNA: TGTGCCAGCAGCGCGTCTCGGACAGGGGGGTCACCCCTCCACTTT.

The rearrangement links TRBV1 to TRBJ2-2; the table's D call of TRBD2 was not tested on the DNA. TRBV1 is a pseudogene segment. This CDR3 comprises 13 residues. The CDR3 sequence: CASSQSGVGELFF. CDR3 nucleotide sequence: TGCGCCAGCAGCCAAAGCGGGGTCGGGGAGCTGTTTTTT.

This rearrangement joins TRBV11-3 to TRBJ2-2, with D hard to call. Germline lookup yields CDR1 SGHNT and CDR2 YENEEA. This CDR3 region has 14 residues. The V end was cut by 4 bases, the J end by 2 bases, with 8 bases between. For the CDR3, the DNA is TGTGCCAGCAGCTCCGGTTTTAACACCGGGGAGCTGTTTTTT. This codes for CASSSGFNTGELFF. The whole variable domain, remainder taken from reference TRBV11-3 and TRBJ2-2, is EAGVVQSPRYKIIEKKQPVAFWCNPISGHNTLYWYLQNLGQGPELLIRYENEEAVDDSQLPKDRFSAERLKGVDSTLKIQPAELGDSAVYLCASSSGFNTGELFFGEGSRLTVL.

V is TRBV19 and J is TRBJ2-7; perhaps TRBD2 as D (6 bases). The CDR3 sequence is 13 residues long. Germline lookup yields CDR1 LNHDA and CDR2 SQIVND (reference sequence). Between the trimmed V and J ends, which lost 3 bases and 2 bases, there was a span of 8 bases. CDR3 sequence: CASSIPGAYEQYF. DNA of the CDR3: TGTGCCAGTAGTATCCCGGGGGCCTACGAGCAGTACTTC.

The chain employs TRBV11-3 and TRBJ2-5, with TRBD1 matching 8 bases. Per the germline V gene, CDR1 is SGHNT and CDR2 is YENEEA. J was trimmed by 4 bases and V by 5 bases; bases with no gene match: 12. The CDR3 consists of 16 residues. The CDR3 nucleotides are TGTGCCAGCAGCGGAAGGACAGGGTTCGGCAGAGAGACCCAGTACTTC. It translates to CASSGRTGFGRETQYF.

J is TRBJ1-5 and V is TRBV19; 8 bases agree with TRBD1. CDR3 length: 15 residues. CDR1 LNHDA and CDR2 SQIVND come from the germline V gene (reference sequence). Germline trimming cut 3 bases from V and 7 bases from J; bases unmatched to any gene: 8. The CDR3, as DNA: TGTGCCAGTAGTATCGCGCAGGGGGCAGGACAGCCCCAGCATTTT. Translation gives CASSIAQGAGQPQHF.

CDR3 loop: CASSPPGAVNEKLFF. CDR3 nucleotide sequence: TGTGCCAGCTCCCCTCCGGGGGCGGTTAATGAAAAACTGTTTTTT. This rearrangement joins TRBV18 to TRBJ1-4; tentative D call: TRBD1 (6 bases). The CDR3 is made up of 15 amino acids. With 6 bases removed from V and 4 bases from J, the gap between germline ends came to 15 bases. Germline V CDR1 and CDR2: KGHSH, LQKENI.

This chain uses TRBV11-3 with TRBJ2-5; D assignment may be TRBD1 or TRBD2 (5 bases each). The germline V gene encodes CDR1 SGHNT and CDR2 YENEEA. V gave up 3 bases and J gave up 1 base, with 9 bases separating them. This CDR3 is built from 14 residues. CDR3 protein: CASSFTGTQETQYF. CDR3 sequence (DNA): TGTGCCAGCAGCTTCACCGGGACCCAAGAGACCCAGTACTTC.

This CDR3 reads CASTSRWVTDTQYF. The DNA of the CDR3 is TGTGCCAGCACCTCCAGGTGGGTCACAGATACGCAGTATTTT. This chain uses TRBV19 with TRBJ2-3; no firm D call. The CDR3 length is 14 residues. Germline CDR1 is LNHDA and CDR2 is SQIVND (reference sequence). V lost 9 bases and J lost 2, with 15 bases in between.

The table lists this clone with a few counts. V usage is TRBV14 and J usage is TRBJ2-1, with D unresolved. V gave up 1 base and J gave up 10 bases, with 11 bases separating them. The CDR3 is 13 amino acids. Germline V gives CDR1 SGHDN, CDR2 FVKESK. CDR3 coding DNA: TGTGCCAGCAGCCAAGTCCTAACTCGGGAGCAGTTCTTC. The encoded protein is CASSQVLTREQFF.

The CDR3 DNA reads as TGTGCCAGCAGCGGCAGGGAGAATCGGCAAGATACGCAGTATTTT. Protein: CASSGRENRQDTQYF. The chain uses TRBV9 and TRBJ2-3; D might be TRBD1 or TRBD2, each matching 5 bases. The CDR3 spans 15 residues. Germline CDR1 is SGDLS and CDR2 is YYNGEE. The germline V and J ends were trimmed by 3 bases and 5 bases, with 16 bases remaining between them.

There are a few counts of this clone. V is TRBV1 and J is TRBJ2-3; no check of the table's D call, TRBD2, against the DNA was made. TRBV1 is a recognized pseudogene. CDR3 size: 14 residues. CDR3 nucleotide sequence: TGCGCCAGCAGCCAAGGGACTAGCGAAGATACGCAGTACTTT. Encoded protein: CASSQGTSEDTQYF.

In its sample, this clone was seen a few times. The CDR3 bases are TGTGCCACCAAACAGGGCTCTGGAAACACCATATATTTT. This sequence encodes CATKQGSGNTIYF. V gene TRBV6-8 combines with J gene TRBJ1-3; maybe TRBD1 (6 bases). The germline V gene encodes CDR1 MNHGY and CDR2 SAAAGT. The V end lost 10 bases, the J end lost 0 bases, and 10 bases lay between the germline ends. CDR3 length equals 13 residues.

In its sample, this clone is medium-sized. The rearrangement uses TRBV9 and TRBJ1-2; 7 bases agree with TRBD1. The CDR3 covers 13 residues. V was clipped by 4 bases and J by 8 bases; unmatched bases: 8. Germline CDR1 SGDLS, CDR2 YYNGEE. The CDR3 is CASSLDRQLGYTF. CDR3 in DNA: TGTGCCAGCAGCCTGGACAGGCAGTTGGGCTACACCTTC.

This chain links TRBV10-2 with TRBJ2-1, with D possibly matching TRBD1 (6 bases). In germline, CDR1 is WSHSY, CDR2 SAAADI. The CDR3 totals 14 residues. V dropped 0 bases and J dropped 5 bases, with 8 bases sitting between them. For the CDR3, the DNA is TGCGCCAGCAGTGAGTCTAAGGGGGACAATGAGCAGTTCTTC. Translating it yields CASSESKGDNEQFF.

In this sample, this clone turned up a few times. This chain connects TRBV6-8 to TRBJ2-2; 8 bases are shared with TRBD1. Germline V CDR1 and CDR2: MNHGY, SAAAGT. The CDR3 runs 14 residues. V lost 5 bases to trimming and J lost 4 bases; unmatched junction nucleotides: 3. CDR3 amino acids: CASSARGLTGELFF. The DNA for the CDR3 is TGTGCCAGCAGTGCCAGGGGGCTCACCGGGGAGCTGTTTTTT.

The chain employs TRBV19 and TRBJ2-5, with 11 bases matching TRBD2. This CDR3 has 15 residues. V gave up 5 bases and J gave up 2 bases; unmatched junction bases: 4. CDR1 is LNHDA and CDR2 is SQIVND in the germline V gene (reference sequence). The CDR3 region has the DNA TGTGCCAGTAGTCATCTAGCGGGGGGACAAGAGACCCAGTACTTC. This translates into CASSHLAGGQETQYF.